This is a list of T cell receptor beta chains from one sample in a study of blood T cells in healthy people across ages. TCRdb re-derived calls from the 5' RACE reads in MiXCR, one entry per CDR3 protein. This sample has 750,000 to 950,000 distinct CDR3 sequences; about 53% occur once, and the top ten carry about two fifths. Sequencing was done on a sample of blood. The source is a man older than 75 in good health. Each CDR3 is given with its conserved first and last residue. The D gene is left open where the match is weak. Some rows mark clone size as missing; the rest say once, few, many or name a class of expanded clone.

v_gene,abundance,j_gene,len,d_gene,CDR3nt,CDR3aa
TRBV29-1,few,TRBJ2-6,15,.,TGCAGCGTTGAAGGGCGGGCTGGTGGGGCCAACGTCCTGACTTTC,CSVEGRAGGANVLTF
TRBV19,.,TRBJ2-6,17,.,TGTGCCAGTAGTATGGGGTACAGGGTTCCCGGGGCCAACGTCCTGACTTTC,CASSMGYRVPGANVLTF
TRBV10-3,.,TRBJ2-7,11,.,TGTGCCATCAGTGATTATCACGAGCAGTACTTC,CAISDYHEQYF
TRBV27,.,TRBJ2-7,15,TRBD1,TGTGCCAGCTCTAGGGTGGAGGACAGGACCTACGAGCAGTACTTC,CASSRVEDRTYEQYF
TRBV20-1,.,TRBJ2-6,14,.,TGCAGTGCTAGAAACAGCTTTGGGGCCAACGTCCCGACTTTC,CSARNSFGANVPTF
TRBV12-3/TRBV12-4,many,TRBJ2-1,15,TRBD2,TGTGCCAGCAGTTTAGGTACTAGCGAAAACAATGAGCAGTTCTTC,CASSLGTSENNEQFF
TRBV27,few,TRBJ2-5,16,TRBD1,TGTGCCAGCAGTTCAAGCCCGACAGGGTCCCAAGAGACCCAGTACTTC,CASSSSPTGSQETQYF
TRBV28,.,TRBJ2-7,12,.,TGTGCCAGCAGCACCTCTGAGTACGAGCAGTACTTC,CASSTSEYEQYF
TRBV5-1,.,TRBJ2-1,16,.,TGCGCCAGCAGCTTGTTAACCCAGAGCTCCTACAATGAGCAGTTCTTC,CASSLLTQSSYNEQFF
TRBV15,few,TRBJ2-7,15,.,TGTGCCACCAGCAGAGATTTTGTGGGAGAGGGCGAGCAGTACTTC,CATSRDFVGEGEQYF
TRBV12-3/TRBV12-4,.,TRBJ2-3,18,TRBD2,TGTGCCAGCAGTTCGGGACTAGCGGGAGCAGCGAGCACAGATACGCAGTATTTT,CASSSGLAGAASTDTQYF
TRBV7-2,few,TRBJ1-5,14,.,TGTGCCAGCAGCTTAATCCCGCGCAATCAGCCCCAGCATTTT,CASSLIPRNQPQHF
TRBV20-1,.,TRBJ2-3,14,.,TGCAGTGCTCCTAGGGGCGGAGGCACAGATACGCAGTATTTT,CSAPRGGGTDTQYF
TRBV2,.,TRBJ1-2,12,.,TGTGCCAGCAGGGAAGACAGCTATGGCTACACCTTC,CASREDSYGYTF
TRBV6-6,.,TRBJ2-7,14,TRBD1,TGTGCCAGCAGGATAGGGGGACAGGGTCCCGAGCAGTACTTC,CASRIGGQGPEQYF
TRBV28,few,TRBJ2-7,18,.,TGTGCCAGCAGTTTGACCGGGACCCTGACTTGGACTATATACGAGCAGTACTTC,CASSLTGTLTWTIYEQYF
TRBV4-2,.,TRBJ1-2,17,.,TGTGCCAGCAGCCCAGGGCAGCGTAAAACAGTGAACTATGGCTACACCTTC,CASSPGQRKTVNYGYTF
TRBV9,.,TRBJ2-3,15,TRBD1,TGTGCCAGCAGCGTGGTCGGACAGGGCACAGATACGCAGTATTTT,CASSVVGQGTDTQYF
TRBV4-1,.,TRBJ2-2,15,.,TGCGCCAGCAGACAAGGACAGATTAGCACCGGGGAGCTGTTTTTT,CASRQGQISTGELFF
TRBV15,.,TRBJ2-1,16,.,TGTGCCACCAGCAGAGATCCAACAGCCCTGGAGGATGAGCAGTTCTTC,CATSRDPTALEDEQFF
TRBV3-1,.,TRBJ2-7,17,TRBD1,TGTGCCAGCAGCGAAAACAGGGGGATTAGCTCCTACAATGAGCAGTACTTC,CASSENRGISSYNEQYF
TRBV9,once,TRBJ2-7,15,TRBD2,TGTGCCAGCAGCGTTCCTAGCGGATCCTACAATGAGCAGTACTTC,CASSVPSGSYNEQYF
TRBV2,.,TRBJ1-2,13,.,TGTGCCAGCAGTAGGAGGATAGAGACGGGCTACACCTTC,CASSRRIETGYTF
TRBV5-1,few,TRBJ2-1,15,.,TGCGCCAGCAGCAGGGCGTTAAGCTCCTACAATGAGCAGTTCTTC,CASSRALSSYNEQFF
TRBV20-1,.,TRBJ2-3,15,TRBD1,TGCAGTGCTAGCTCGAGACAGGGGCGCACAGATACGCAGTATTTT,CSASSRQGRTDTQYF
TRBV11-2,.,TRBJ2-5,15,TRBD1,TGTGCCAGCAGCAAGGGGACAGGGGTTTCGGAGACCCAGTACTTC,CASSKGTGVSETQYF
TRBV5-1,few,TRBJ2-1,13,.,TGCGCCAGCAGCTTAACTAGAATGGATGAGCAGTTCTTC,CASSLTRMDEQFF
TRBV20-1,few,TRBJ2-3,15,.,TGCAGTGCTAGAGATGCAGGGTATGGACACAGATACGCGTATTTT,CSARDAGYGHRYAYF
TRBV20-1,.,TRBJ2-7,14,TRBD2,TGCAGTGCCTCAGCTCCTAGCGGGAGCTACGAGCAGTACTTC,CSASAPSGSYEQYF
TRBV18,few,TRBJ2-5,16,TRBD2,TGTGCCAGCTCACCCCCTACGGGACTAGCGTTGAATGAGCAGTACTTC,CASSPPTGLALNEQYF
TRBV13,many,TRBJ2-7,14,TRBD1,TGTGCCAGCAGGAAACAGGGGGGTCCCTACGAGCAGTACTTC,CASRKQGGPYEQYF
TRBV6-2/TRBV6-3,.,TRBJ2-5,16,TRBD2,TGTGCCAGCAGTTACGATGGTAGCGGGATTGGGAATGAGCAGTACTTC,CASSYDGSGIGNEQYF